A single sample is the source of the 27 T cell receptor beta chains below, sequenced in a study of T cells after posttransplantation cyclophosphamide. Measured with immunoSEQ multiplex PCR; TCRdb has only the in-frame clones, and not every one. The sample includes about 6,800 clones, around 90% of them seen just once. A marrow graft followed busulfan-fludarabine conditioning, with cyclophosphamide on days +3 and +4. Sequences were derived from CD8+ T cells sorted from blood, sampled after allogeneic stem cell transplant with posttransplant cyclophosphamide. These receptors came from a male patient aged 60-69 years who received an allogeneic stem cell transplant from a related donor and was CMV-positive. Part of the T cells may come from the graft donor.

This chain connects TRBV10-2 to TRBJ1-2; weak D call: TRBD1 (5 bases). V was cut by 4 bases and J by 3 bases, with 18 bases left in between. CDR1 and CDR2 (germline): WSHSY, SAAADI. This CDR3 comprises 16 residues. DNA of the CDR3: TGCGCCAGCAGTGGGGGGGAACAGAAGACATACTATGGCTACACCTTC. Amino acid sequence: CASSGGEQKTYYGYTF.

The chain recombines TRBV4-3 with TRBJ2-7; 10 nucleotides match TRBD2. This CDR3 is 15 amino acids long. Germline assignment: CDR1 LGHNA and CDR2 YSLEER. The J segment lost 4 bases and the V segment lost 0 bases, leaving 3 bases of the junction unmatched. CDR3 sequence: CASSQEAGGRYEQYF. The CDR3 DNA is TGCGCCAGCAGCCAAGAAGCGGGGGGGCGTTACGAGCAGTACTTC.

This chain connects TRBV5-1 to TRBJ1-5; D is unresolved. The CDR3 contains 15 residues. V was cut by 0 bases and J by 3 bases, with 10 bases left in between. Germline V gives CDR1 SGHRS, CDR2 YFSETQ. CDR3 sequence (DNA): TGCGCCAGCAGCTTGGATTCGGGGAACAATCAGCCCCAGCATTTT. This sequence encodes CASSLDSGNNQPQHF. The full variable domain, completed using reference TRBV5-1 and TRBJ1-5, is KAGVTQTPRYLIKTRGQQVTLSCSPISGHRSVSWYQQTPGQGLQFLFEYFSETQRNKGNFPGRFSGRQFSNSRSEMNVSTLELGDSALYLCASSLDSGNNQPQHFGDGTRLSIL.

The V gene is TRBV29-1, the J gene TRBJ2-7; D remains ambiguous. With 7 bases removed from V and 2 bases from J, the gap between germline ends came to 18 bases. The V gene's germline CDR1 is SQVTM and CDR2 ANQGSEA. The CDR3 length is 14 residues. CDR3 amino acids: CSACPSTNPYEQYF. The CDR3 bases are TGCAGCGCTTGCCCTTCCACTAACCCCTACGAGCAGTACTTC.

This chain connects TRBV27 to TRBJ1-1, with 10 positions matching TRBD1. Germline V lookup: CDR1 MNHEY, CDR2 SMNVEV (reference sequence). The CDR3 spans 13 residues. Trimming took 5 bases from V and 11 from J; bases not matched to a gene: 8. The CDR3 here is CASSPRTGGNAFF. CDR3 nucleotide sequence: TGTGCCAGCAGTCCGCGGACAGGGGGGAACGCTTTCTTT.

The rearrangement links TRBV19 to TRBJ1-6; possible D gene TRBD1, 6 bases. Germline lookup yields CDR1 LNHDA and CDR2 SQIVND (reference sequence). This CDR3 region has 16 residues. Between the trimmed V and J ends, which lost 3 bases and 4 bases, there was a span of 13 bases. In DNA form, the CDR3 reads TGTGCCAGTAGTATTGGAGTTGGACAGTATAATTCACCCCTCCACTTT. Protein: CASSIGVGQYNSPLHF.

The chain recombines TRBV6-4 with TRBJ1-3, with 8 bases identical to TRBD1. V was clipped by 6 bases and J by 0 bases; unmatched bases: 4. The CDR3 runs 15 residues. Germline loops: CDR1 MRHNA, CDR2 SNTAGT. In DNA form, the CDR3 reads TGTGCCAGCAGGCAAACAGGGGGCTCTGGAAACACCATATATTTT. This sequence encodes CASRQTGGSGNTIYF.

J is TRBJ1-5 and V is TRBV5-5; a possible D gene is TRBD1 (5 bases). The V and J ends lost 4 bases and 0 bases respectively, with 11 bases between them. The CDR3 totals 15 residues. The germline CDR1 and CDR2 sequences are SGHKS and YYEKEE (reference sequence). CDR3 sequence reads: CASSTQGSSNQPQHF. In DNA, the CDR3 is TGTGCCAGCAGCACCCAGGGAAGTAGCAATCAGCCCCAGCATTTT.

The V gene is TRBV18, the J gene TRBJ2-3; 7 bases match TRBD1. The CDR3 sequence is 17 residues long. V gave up 3 bases and J gave up 8 bases; unmatched junction bases: 17. Germline V gene sequence: CDR1 KGHSH, CDR2 LQKENI. CDR3 coding DNA: TGTGCCAGCTCACCCCCCGAACCGGGACAGTCTTTCCTTACGCAGTATTTT. Its protein product is CASSPPEPGQSFLTQYF.

Of note for this clone: The sample carries other DNA sequences with the same CDR3. This chain joins TRBV9 and TRBJ1-6; no clear D. V dropped 4 bases and J dropped 7 bases, with 12 bases sitting between them. This CDR3 is 14 amino acids long. CDR1 and CDR2 (germline): SGDLS, YYNGEE. The CDR3 protein is CASSSRVPNSPLHF. The CDR3 nucleotides read TGTGCCAGCAGCTCGCGGGTGCCCAATTCACCCCTCCACTTT.

This chain links TRBV19 with TRBJ1-5, with D perhaps matching TRBD1 (5 bases). CDR3 length: 15 residues. Trimming cost V 5 bases and J 2 bases, with 13 bases left between them. Germline assignment: CDR1 LNHDA and CDR2 SQIVND (reference sequence). The chain's CDR3 is CASSPGRRGNQPQHF. As DNA, the CDR3 is TGTGCCAGTAGTCCCGGGCGCAGGGGCAATCAGCCCCAGCATTTT.

Turning to this clone: One junction end does not reproduce the germline sequence, and a read error may be involved. Distinct nucleotide sequences in the sample also encode this CDR3. The chain couples TRBV5-4 to TRBJ1-6; TRBD1 is a possible D gene (5 bases). CDR3 length: 16 amino acids. From germline, CDR1 is SGHNT and CDR2 YYREEE (reference sequence). CDR3 in amino acids: CASSLEQVSYNSPLHF. The CDR3 nucleotides are TGTGCCAGCAGCTTGGAACAGGTCTCCTATAATTCCCCCCTCCACTTT.

V is TRBV2 and J is TRBJ2-7, with 7 bases that match TRBD2. J gave up 0 bases and V 4 bases, and 3 bases lay outside the gene matches. Germline assignment: CDR1 SNHLY and CDR2 FYNNEI. There are 14 residues in the CDR3. Here the CDR3 DNA reads TGTGCCAGCAGTGGAGGACTAGTCTCCTACGAGCAGTACTTC. This sequence encodes CASSGGLVSYEQYF.

V is TRBV11-3 and J is TRBJ2-1; 7 bases match TRBD2. The V segment lost 5 bases and the J segment 1 base; nucleotides outside the gene matches: 11. Per germline, CDR1 SGHNT and CDR2 YENEEA. The length of the CDR3 is 17 residues. The chain's CDR3 is CASSHLPGEGSYNEQFF. The CDR3 DNA follows: TGTGCCAGCAGCCACCTACCGGGGGAGGGTTCCTACAATGAGCAGTTCTTC.

This sequence joins TRBV7-8 and TRBJ2-3; tentative D call: TRBD2 (6 bases). CDR1 and CDR2 from the germline V gene are SGHVS and FQNEAQ. With 2 bases removed from V and 2 bases from J, the gap between germline ends came to 11 bases. The CDR3 is made up of 15 amino acids. CDR3 DNA: TGTGCCAGCAGCTTATGGGACTCCCCCACAGATACGCAGTATTTT. It specifies CASSLWDSPTDTQYF.

The V gene is TRBV5-3, the J gene TRBJ2-7; perhaps TRBD1 as D (5 bases). TRBV5-3 is treated as an ORF (open reading frame) with a function not yet certain. With 3 bases removed from V and 5 bases from J, the gap between germline ends came to 24 bases. This CDR3 region has 17 residues. CDR3 residues: CARSSHGPRPTRDEQYF. The DNA for the CDR3 is TGTGCCAGAAGCTCCCACGGCCCCCGACCGACCAGGGACGAGCAGTACTTC.

This clone was picked up one time. This chain links TRBV6-5 with TRBJ2-1; a possible D gene is TRBD2 (6 bases). Deletions cut 6 bases from V and 7 bases from J, with 16 bases between. The CDR3 loop spans 14 amino acids. The germline gives CDR1 MNHEY, CDR2 SVGAGI. CDR3: CASSLGAGRNEQFF. DNA for the CDR3: TGTGCCAGCAGCCTCGGAGCGGGTAGGAATGAGCAGTTCTTC.

V and J are TRBV10-3 and TRBJ1-6, with D possibly TRBD1 on 6 matching bases. V was clipped by 0 bases and J by 5 bases, with 11 bases between them. CDR3 size: 16 residues. Per the germline V gene, CDR1 is ENHRY and CDR2 is SYGVKD. The CDR3 sequence: CAISESRGTNNSPLHF. In DNA, the CDR3 is TGTGCCATCAGTGAGTCGCGGGGGACAAATAATTCACCCCTCCACTTT.

The J gene is TRBJ1-2, the V gene TRBV7-9, with D tentatively TRBD1 (6 bases). The germline V and J ends were trimmed by 2 bases and 8 bases, with 15 bases remaining between them. Germline V gene data show CDR1 as SEHNR and CDR2 as FQNEAQ (reference sequence). The CDR3 contains 14 residues. CDR3 in DNA: TGTGCCAGCAGCTTATCGGGGACACCAAAGGGCTACACCTTC. It codes for CASSLSGTPKGYTF.

This clone appeared a few times. The rearrangement links TRBV19 to TRBJ1-1; D is undetermined. Germline V lookup: CDR1 LNHDA, CDR2 SQIVND (reference sequence). CDR3 length equals 13 residues. V gave up 10 bases and J gave up 0 bases, with 12 bases separating them. Written as DNA, the CDR3 is TGTGCCACTAAGGAGTCCTTGAACACTGAAGCTTTCTTT. This gives the protein CATKESLNTEAFF.

This rearrangement joins TRBV9 to TRBJ2-1; D is undetermined. CDR3 length: 13 residues. Germline assignment: CDR1 SGDLS and CDR2 YYNGEE. Trimming pared 1 base from V and 8 bases from J, leaving 10 bases between. CDR3 sequence (DNA): TGTGCCAGCAGCGTAATTTCCGGGTATGAGCAGTTCTTC. Encoded protein: CASSVISGYEQFF.

J is TRBJ1-5 and V is TRBV4-3; D unresolved. The CDR3 covers 14 residues. Germline CDR1 and CDR2: LGHNA and YSLEER. V lost 0 bases to trimming and J lost 8 bases, with 11 bases between them. Here the CDR3 reads CASSQDLSGEPQHF. For the CDR3, the DNA is TGCGCCAGCAGCCAAGATCTATCCGGGGAGCCCCAGCATTTT.

This chain uses TRBV18 with TRBJ2-7; perhaps TRBD2 as D (5 bases). The ends were cut back, 6 bases at V and 0 bases at J, with 12 bases in the middle. Germline lookup yields CDR1 KGHSH and CDR2 LQKENI. The CDR3 is 14 amino acids. The CDR3 nucleotides read TGTGCCAGCTCTCCCGGGGATCTCTCCTACGAGCAGTACTTC. This encodes CASSPGDLSYEQYF. Drawing the rest from reference TRBV18 and TRBJ2-7, the complete variable domain is NAGVMQNPRHLVRRRGQEARLRCSPMKGHSHVYWYRQLPEEGLKFMVYLQKENIIDESGMPKERFSAEFPKEGPSILRIQQVVRGDSAAYFCASSPGDLSYEQYFGPGTRLTVT.

The chain recombines TRBV18 with TRBJ2-3; TRBD2 matches 14 bases. Unmatched junction bases numbered 1, after V lost 2 bases and J lost 0 bases. Germline lookup yields CDR1 KGHSH and CDR2 LQKENI. The CDR3 covers 17 residues. The CDR3 loop is CASSPGTSGSSTDTQYF. The CDR3 nucleotides are TGTGCCAGCTCACCAGGGACTAGCGGGAGTAGCACAGATACGCAGTATTTT. The whole variable domain, filled in from reference TRBV18 and TRBJ2-3, reads NAGVMQNPRHLVRRRGQEARLRCSPMKGHSHVYWYRQLPEEGLKFMVYLQKENIIDESGMPKERFSAEFPKEGPSILRIQQVVRGDSAAYFCASSPGTSGSSTDTQYFGPGTRLTVL.

V gene TRBV29-1 combines with J gene TRBJ1-2, with 7 bases lining up with TRBD1. Germline-derived CDR1 and CDR2 are SQVTM and ANQGSEA. The CDR3 covers 13 residues. The V segment lost 6 bases and the J segment 3 bases; nucleotides outside the gene matches: 7. Written as DNA, the CDR3 is TGCAGCGTAGTTGACAGGGAGGACTATGGCTACACCTTC. It specifies CSVVDREDYGYTF.

The DNA for the CDR3 is TGTGCCAGCAGCTTCCAGGGGAGCTACGAGCAGTACTTC. This gives the protein CASSFQGSYEQYF. The chain combines TRBV7-9 with TRBJ2-7, with D possibly TRBD1 on 6 matching bases. V lost 3 bases and J 3 bases, leaving 9 bases between the germline ends. CDR1 and CDR2 (germline): SEHNR, FQNEAQ (reference sequence). The CDR3 spans 13 residues.

The chain uses TRBV19 and TRBJ2-1; 9 positions agree with TRBD1. CDR3 length: 13 amino acids. V lost 5 bases to trimming and J lost 6 bases; unmatched junction nucleotides: 2. Germline V gives CDR1 LNHDA, CDR2 SQIVND (reference sequence). CDR3 sequence (DNA): TGTGCCAGTAGTGGACAGGGGAGCAATGAGCAGTTCTTC. It encodes CASSGQGSNEQFF.